This note documents a single TCR beta chain sequence. Profiled with immunoSEQ multiplex PCR; TCRdb holds only in-frame clones, not every one. The profile shows about 2 million clones, 85% to 95% of them singletons. CD45RO-negative, CCR7-positively selected cells formed the naive CD8 fraction, excluding terminally differentiated effector memory CD45RA+ cells. The data derive from a study of shared clonotypes between healthy human individuals. Sequenced sample: naive CD8+ T cells sorted from blood. This sequence originates from a man aged 18-30 years in good health.

The DNA of the CDR3 is TGCGCCAGCAGCCTATCCTCAGGGTATAGTCAGCCCCAGCATTTT. Translation: CASSLSSGYSQPQHF. The chain recombines TRBV4-1 with TRBJ1-5, with D perhaps matching TRBD1 (5 bases). Germline CDR1 MGHRA, CDR2 YSYEKL. CDR3 length equals 15 residues. The germline V and J ends were trimmed by 4 bases and 6 bases, with 16 bases remaining between them.